The next 9 T cell receptor beta chains were all read from a single sample in a study of blood T cell repertoires in COVID-19. Produced via immunoSEQ multiplex PCR; TCRdb's table is partial and in-frame only. The table has over 150,000 clones, 85% to 95% seen once. Sequenced material: peripheral blood. Receptor source: a man aged 30 to 39 with COVID-19, enrolled during active disease.

The gene calls are TRBV27 and TRBJ1-2; D unclear. The CDR3 extends over 13 amino acids. Looked up from germline, CDR1 is MNHEY and CDR2 is SMNVEV (reference sequence). Trimming took off 3 bases at V and 2 bases at J, with 7 bases between the two ends. The CDR3 region is CASSFQQNYGYTF. CDR3 sequence (DNA): TGTGCCAGCAGTTTCCAACAGAACTATGGCTACACCTTC.

As concerns this clone: Other DNA sequences of this sample code for an identical CDR3. The V gene is TRBV5-1, the J gene TRBJ2-7; D not certain. Germline CDR1 SGHRS, CDR2 YFSETQ. V was trimmed by 1 base and J by 0 bases, leaving 11 bases between them. This CDR3 is built from 15 residues. CDR3 loop: CASSLKGGVSYEQYF. The CDR3 DNA reads TGCGCCAGCAGCTTGAAAGGCGGTGTCTCCTACGAGCAGTACTTC.

The J gene is TRBJ2-7, the V gene TRBV4-1; the match to TRBD1 covers 10 bases. The V and J ends lost 0 bases and 9 bases, in that order; junction bases with no gene match: 11. Germline assignment: CDR1 MGHRA and CDR2 YSYEKL. CDR3 size: 16 residues. CDR3 loop: CASSQDLGTGEVGQYF. CDR3 nucleotides: TGCGCCAGCAGCCAAGATCTAGGGACAGGGGAAGTAGGGCAGTACTTC.

The chain links TRBV7-9 to TRBJ1-1; no definite D call. The V end was cut by 2 bases, the J end by 0 bases, with 7 bases between. Germline CDR1 is SEHNR and CDR2 is FQNEAQ (reference sequence). The CDR3 has 14 residues. As DNA, the CDR3 is TGTGCCAGCAGCTTATTACAGCTGAACACTGAAGCTTTCTTT. Its translation: CASSLLQLNTEAFF.

J is TRBJ1-1 and V is TRBV2, with 8 bases matching TRBD1. CDR3 length: 15 amino acids. CDR1 is SNHLY and CDR2 is FYNNEI in the germline V gene. Unmatched junction bases numbered 9, after V lost 5 bases and J lost 4 bases. CDR3 sequence: CASSPAPTGVTEAFF. The CDR3 DNA sequence: TGTGCCAGCAGTCCCGCCCCGACAGGGGTCACTGAAGCTTTCTTT.

The rearrangement links TRBV29-1 to TRBJ2-2; a possible D gene is TRBD1 (7 bases). This CDR3 contains 14 residues. The germline V gene encodes CDR1 SQVTM and CDR2 ANQGSEA. The ends were cut back, 8 bases at V and 4 bases at J, with 17 bases in the middle. The CDR3 DNA is TGCAGCTTCCATCAGGGGGGCGTCACCGGGGAGCTGTTTTTT. Translation: CSFHQGGVTGELFF.

The chain combines TRBV5-1 with TRBJ2-1, with D perhaps TRBD2 (5 bases). CDR1 and CDR2 (germline): SGHRS, YFSETQ. V was trimmed by 4 bases and J by 4 bases, leaving 15 bases between them. CDR3 size: 15 residues. The CDR3 coding sequence is TGCGCCAGCAGCCGCAGGACTGAGCTTTACAATGAGCAGTTCTTC. Its protein product is CASSRRTELYNEQFF.

This chain connects TRBV30 to TRBJ2-1; 8 nucleotides line up with TRBD1. The length of the CDR3 is 13 residues. V lost 0 bases, J lost 16 bases, and 11 bases stayed unmatched. Germline values: CDR1 GTSNPN, CDR2 SVGIG (reference sequence). The DNA for the CDR3 is TGTGCCTGGAGTGTAGCCTCGCGGACAGGGTCATTCTTC. This codes for CAWSVASRTGSFF.

The chain couples TRBV5-1 to TRBJ1-1; no reliable D call. The V gene's germline CDR1 is SGHRS and CDR2 YFSETQ. The V end was cut by 5 bases, the J end by 2 bases, with 13 bases between. The CDR3 is made up of 14 amino acids. The CDR3 sequence is CASRPGVGNTEAFF. The CDR3 coding sequence is TGCGCCAGCAGACCTGGAGTCGGCAACACTGAAGCTTTCTTT.